The next 28 T cell receptor beta chains were all read from a single sample in a study of regulatory T cells in long-lasting Graves disease (dated by TCRdb to the early 2020s). Libraries were prepared through multiplex PCR. Sequenced on an Illumina HiSeq 4000. TCR beta libraries were built with iRepertoire HTBI primers and Arm-PCR amplification of CDR3 regions. Through fastp at Q25 and MiXCR, TCRdb rebuilt clones from the public reads, retaining in-frame beta chains. Rows matching on CDR3 protein sequence are summarized as one entry with the most common DNA and genes. The sample has around 420,000 distinct CDR3 sequences on record, roughly a sixth of them singletons. About a fifth of the sample is held by the ten biggest clonotypes. This specimen's time point label, interpreted: newly diagnosed GD, antithyroid drugs for less than 3 months. RNA was extracted from PBMCs in TRIzol for both TCR sequencing and RNA sequencing.

The sample in question was peripheral blood mononuclear cells (PBMCs), obtained at new diagnosis, from a patient treated with antithyroid drugs. All receptors come from a female donor with Graves disease.

This clonotype was observed at least ten times. The chain has TRBV20-1 and TRBJ2-7, with 7 bases fitting TRBD1. This CDR3 is built from 13 residues. CDR1 is DFQATT, CDR2 SNEGSKA, per germline (reference sequence). After removal of 5 bases from V and 1 base from J, the junction contained 5 bases not matched to a gene. The CDR3, as DNA: TGCAGTGCTCCGGGACAGAATTCCTACGAGCAGTACTTC. It encodes CSAPGQNSYEQYF.

This clonotype was seen ten or more times. The chain employs TRBV5-5 and TRBJ1-2; unclear D gene. Per germline, CDR1 SGHKS and CDR2 YYEKEE (reference sequence). The CDR3 consists of 14 residues. V lost 4 bases and J lost 4, with 14 bases in between. DNA of the CDR3: TGTGCCAGCAGCCCACCGGAGAGTTTCTATGGCTACACCTTC. Amino acid sequence: CASSPPESFYGYTF.

This clonotype was counted once. This chain joins TRBV7-2 and TRBJ2-5; possible D gene TRBD2, 6 bases. CDR3 length equals 15 residues. The germline V and J ends were trimmed by 5 bases and 5 bases, with 18 bases remaining between them. CDR1 SGHTA and CDR2 FQGNSA come from the germline V gene. The CDR3 sequence: CASSPLWRGRETQYF. In DNA form, the CDR3 reads TGTGCCAGCAGCCCCCTTTGGCGGGGTCGGGAGACCCAGTACTTC.

There are many counts of this clonotype. The rearrangement joins TRBV7-9 to TRBJ2-3; D perhaps matches TRBD1 (5 bases). The V gene lost 5 bases and the J gene lost 4 bases, with 13 bases spanning the gap. The germline CDR1 and CDR2 sequences are SEHNR and FQNEAQ (reference sequence). The CDR3 consists of 14 residues. The CDR3 DNA reads TGTGCCAGCAGCAACAAAGGGGTTTCAGATACGCAGTATTTT. This gives the protein CASSNKGVSDTQYF.

This clonotype was detected many times. This chain joins TRBV6-1 and TRBJ1-1; no clear D gene. This CDR3 has 15 residues. Trimming removed 2 bases at V and 0 bases at J, with 10 bases between. The V gene's germline CDR1 is MNHNS and CDR2 SASEGT. The CDR3 protein is CASSEHLAMNTEAFF. Here the CDR3 DNA reads TGTGCCAGCAGTGAACACCTGGCCATGAACACTGAAGCTTTCTTT.

The table lists this clonotype with many counts. This chain links TRBV11-2 with TRBJ2-1, with 10 bases identical to TRBD2. This CDR3 has 18 residues. CDR1 is SGHAT and CDR2 is FQNNGV in the germline V gene. Trimming at V came to 7 bases and at J to 7 bases, leaving 19 bases not matched to a gene. The CDR3 sequence: CASTSVREREGQRNEQFF. The CDR3 DNA sequence: TGTGCCAGCACTTCTGTTCGGGAGCGGGAGGGCCAAAGGAATGAGCAGTTCTTC.

The V gene is TRBV7-9, the J gene TRBJ2-1; 11 bases line up with TRBD1. Germline assignment: CDR1 SEHNR and CDR2 FQNEAQ (reference sequence). Trimming cost V 5 bases and J 3 bases; bases outside gene matches: 9. The CDR3 loop spans 17 amino acids. The CDR3 bases are TGTGCCAGCAGCGGGACAGGGGGTCCTCACTTCTACAATGAGCAGTTCTTC. Protein sequence: CASSGTGGPHFYNEQFF.

This clonotype was counted ten times or more. This rearrangement joins TRBV2 to TRBJ2-3; TRBD1 aligns across 7 bases. The CDR3 covers 14 residues. V was clipped by 6 bases and J by 7 bases; unmatched bases: 10. Germline V gene data show CDR1 as SNHLY and CDR2 as FYNNEI. The CDR3 is CASRVSTGKNTQYF. CDR3 nucleotides: TGTGCCAGCAGGGTCTCGACAGGGAAGAATACGCAGTATTTT.

In this sample, this clonotype turned up many times. V usage is TRBV6-1 and J usage is TRBJ2-5, with TRBD2 matching over 7 bases. CDR3 length equals 13 residues. After removal of 8 bases from V and 3 bases from J, the junction contained 6 bases not matched to a gene. CDR1 and CDR2 from the germline V gene are MNHNS and SASEGT. The CDR3 is CASESGGKETQYF. CDR3 in DNA: TGTGCCAGCGAATCCGGGGGGAAAGAGACCCAGTACTTC.

This clonotype has at least ten counts. The chain carries TRBV6-2 or TRBV6-3 and TRBJ1-5, with TRBD1 as a possible D gene (5 bases). The V gene lost 4 bases and the J gene lost 5 bases, with 9 bases spanning the gap. This CDR3 has 13 residues. In germline, CDR1 is MNHEY, CDR2 SVGEGT. CDR3 sequence (DNA): TGTGCCAGCAGTTGGGGGGATTATCAGCCCCAGCATTTT. Protein sequence: CASSWGDYQPQHF.

V gene TRBV14 combines with J gene TRBJ2-1, with 10 bases lining up with TRBD2. From germline, CDR1 is SGHDN and CDR2 FVKESK. Trimming cost V 1 base and J 6 bases; bases outside gene matches: 6. CDR3 length: 16 amino acids. Written as DNA, the CDR3 is TGTGCCAGCAGCCAAGTAGCGGGAGGCGCGGGCAATGAGCAGTTCTTC. This codes for CASSQVAGGAGNEQFF.

CDR3 protein: CASSLGPRGGGTEQFF. CDR3 coding DNA: TGTGCCAGCAGCTTAGGGCCCCGGGGGGGGGGCACTGAGCAGTTCTTC. V and J are TRBV7-2 and TRBJ2-1, with 8 bases that match TRBD2. The CDR3 loop spans 16 amino acids. The junction had 11 bases not matched to a gene; V was cut back by 1 base and J by 9 bases. CDR1 and CDR2 (germline): SGHTA, FQGNSA.

Concerning this clonotype: A much larger clone differs by one base, so this may be a read error. The chain has TRBV18 and TRBJ2-1; tentatively, D is TRBD1 or TRBD2 (6 bases each). This CDR3 spans 15 amino acids. Germline V lookup: CDR1 KGHSH, CDR2 LQKENI. Trimming pared 0 bases from V and 10 bases from J, leaving 16 bases between. CDR3 nucleotide sequence: TGTGCCAGCTCACCACCGGAGGGGGTACGCGGGGAGCAGTTCTTC. This encodes CASSPPEGVRGEQFF.

This clonotype was counted at least ten times. The CDR3 loop reads CAWAKVRDTQYF. The CDR3 coding sequence is TGTGCCTGGGCGAAAGTGAGGGATACGCAGTATTTT. The chain links TRBV30 to TRBJ2-3; no definite D call. Looked up from germline, CDR1 is GTSNPN and CDR2 is SVGIG (reference sequence). The CDR3 contains 12 residues. Trimming shortened V by 5 bases and J by 6 bases, and 12 bases separated the two germline ends.

In this sample, this clonotype turned up many times. This chain joins TRBV2 and TRBJ2-7; 10 nucleotides line up with TRBD1. The CDR3 covers 17 residues. V trimming: 2 bases; J trimming: 5 bases; junction bases outside the gene matches: 12. CDR1 and CDR2 (germline): SNHLY, FYNNEI. CDR3 sequence: CASSETIIGTGDHEQYF. DNA for the CDR3: TGTGCCAGCAGTGAAACCATTATCGGGACAGGGGATCACGAGCAGTACTTC.

This clonotype was seen repeatedly, ten times or more. This chain links TRBV28 with TRBJ2-1; 9 nucleotides line up with TRBD1. The V and J ends lost 3 bases and 5 bases, in that order; junction bases with no gene match: 5. Per the germline V gene, CDR1 is MDHEN and CDR2 is SYDVKM. The CDR3 has 15 amino acids. CDR3 nucleotide sequence: TGTGCCAGCAGTTTCTCCGGGACAGGGAACAATGAGCAGTTCTTC. Residues: CASSFSGTGNNEQFF.

The chain has TRBV7-2 and TRBJ2-5; possibly TRBD1 for D (6 bases). V was shortened by 1 base and J by 7 bases, with 13 bases between the two germline ends. CDR3 length: 14 residues. Looked up from germline, CDR1 is SGHTA and CDR2 is FQGNSA. The CDR3 protein is CASSLVPQGATQYF. The CDR3 DNA sequence: TGTGCCAGCAGCTTAGTTCCACAGGGAGCGACCCAGTACTTC.

This clonotype was detected many times. The chain joins TRBV2 to TRBJ1-3; the D gene is possibly TRBD1 (5 bases). V was pared by 3 bases and J by 4 bases, with 10 bases between. This CDR3 comprises 14 residues. CDR1 SNHLY and CDR2 FYNNEI come from the germline V gene. As DNA, the CDR3 is TGTGCCAGCAGTGACAAAGGGGCAGGAAACACCATATATTTT. Protein sequence: CASSDKGAGNTIYF.

This clonotype was counted many times. V and J are TRBV9 and TRBJ1-3, with D unresolved. V gave up 0 bases and J gave up 0 bases, with 13 bases separating them. Germline CDR1 and CDR2: SGDLS and YYNGEE. CDR3 length: 17 amino acids. The CDR3 sequence: CASSVEAAHSSGNTIYF. CDR3 DNA: TGTGCCAGCAGCGTAGAGGCTGCGCATTCCTCTGGAAACACCATATATTTT. The full variable domain, rest sourced from reference TRBV9 and TRBJ1-3, is DSGVTQTPKHLITATGQRVTLRCSPRSGDLSVYWYQQSLDQGLQFLIQYYNGEERAKGNILERFSAQQFPDLHSELNLSSLELGDSALYFCASSVEAAHSSGNTIYFGEGSWLTVV.

This clonotype has at least ten counts. The chain employs TRBV13 and TRBJ2-3, with 9 bases aligning to TRBD2. Germline V gene data show CDR1 as PRHDT and CDR2 as FYEKMQ (reference sequence). The V segment lost 3 bases and the J segment 2 bases; nucleotides outside the gene matches: 15. There are 19 residues in the CDR3. The CDR3 DNA sequence: TGTGCCAGCAGCTTGGCCTCTGATCTAGCGGGATTCCCCACAGATACGCAGTATTTT. It encodes CASSLASDLAGFPTDTQYF. Full variable domain (remainder filled in from reference TRBV13 and TRBJ2-3): AAGVIQSPRHLIKEKRETATLKCYPIPRHDTVYWYQQGPGQDPQFLISFYEKMQSDKGSIPDRFSAQQFSDYHSELNMSSLELGDSALYFCASSLASDLAGFPTDTQYFGPGTRLTVL.

At least ten counts were recorded for this clonotype. The V call is TRBV7-2, the J call TRBJ2-3, with TRBD2 matching 11 bases. V trimming: 2 bases; J trimming: 0 bases; junction bases outside the gene matches: 4. The CDR3 extends over 17 amino acids. Germline values: CDR1 SGHTA, CDR2 FQGNSA. DNA of the CDR3: TGTGCCAGCAGCTTAAGCTCTAGCGGGAGGAGCACAGATACGCAGTATTTT. Its protein product is CASSLSSSGRSTDTQYF.

This clonotype was observed a handful of times. The chain combines TRBV4-3 with TRBJ1-5; the D is unclear. Trimming cost V 4 bases and J 0 bases, with 10 bases left between them. This CDR3 is built from 15 residues. The germline gives CDR1 LGHNA, CDR2 YSLEER. This CDR3 is CASSPSLLSNQPQHF. The CDR3 nucleotides are TGCGCCAGCAGCCCAAGCCTACTTAGCAATCAGCCCCAGCATTTT.

This clonotype was recorded many times. This chain connects TRBV27 to TRBJ2-1; D is unclear. The tail of the sequence fits TRBJ2-5 better, so the J call may be wrong. CDR3 length: 14 residues. Per germline, CDR1 MNHEY and CDR2 SMNVEV (reference sequence). The CDR3 here is CASSQSYPHATQYF. The CDR3 DNA reads as TGTGCCAGCAGCCAGTCGTATCCGCACGCGACCCAGTACTTC.

The chain links TRBV10-3 to TRBJ2-6; D tentatively fits TRBD1 or TRBD2 (6 bases each). The CDR3 contains 17 residues. V was trimmed by 7 bases and J by 4 bases, leaving 20 bases between them. The germline gives CDR1 ENHRY, CDR2 SYGVKD. The CDR3 DNA follows: TGTGCCATCAAAGCACTTGAGACGGGGGCGGGGGCCAACGTCCTGACTTTC. Translated, it gives CAIKALETGAGANVLTF.

This clonotype was observed many times. The chain combines TRBV20-1 with TRBJ2-1; 8 bases are shared with TRBD2. Germline CDR1 DFQATT, CDR2 SNEGSKA (reference sequence). The CDR3 runs to 16 residues. Trimming took 6 bases from V and 0 from J; bases not matched to a gene: 10. CDR3 in amino acids: CSAAQTSGSSYNEQFF. Written as DNA, the CDR3 is TGCAGTGCCGCCCAAACTAGCGGCAGCTCCTACAATGAGCAGTTCTTC.

This clonotype has just a few counts. This chain links TRBV20-1 with TRBJ1-1; 8 bases fit TRBD1. The germline V gene encodes CDR1 DFQATT and CDR2 SNEGSKA (reference sequence). The CDR3 has 13 residues. After removal of 4 bases from V and 9 bases from J, the junction contained 10 bases not matched to a gene. The CDR3: CSAIIQGGIQAFF. In DNA form, the CDR3 reads TGCAGTGCTATCATACAGGGGGGGATCCAAGCTTTCTTT.

This clonotype was picked up a small number of times. In DNA form, the CDR3 reads TGTGCCAGCACGTCTCTCGCCCTCGGAAACACCATATATTTT. Its translation is CASTSLALGNTIYF. The chain joins TRBV5-5 to TRBJ1-3; D is uncertain. Germline V gives CDR1 SGHKS, CDR2 YYEKEE (reference sequence). V was shortened by 6 bases and J by 4 bases, with 14 bases between the two germline ends. CDR3 size: 14 residues. The entire variable domain, with the rest obtained from reference TRBV5-5 and TRBJ1-3, is as follows: DAGVTQSPTHLIKTRGQQVTLRCSPISGHKSVSWYQQVLGQGPQFIFQYYEKEERGRGNFPDRFSARQFPNYSSELNVNALLLGDSALYLCASTSLALGNTIYFGEGSWLTVV.

Here the CDR3 reads CASKVAGNTGELFF. The CDR3 DNA reads as TGTGCCAGCAAGGTAGCCGGGAACACCGGGGAGCTGTTTTTT. The chain links TRBV25-1 to TRBJ2-2; D gene uncertain. The germline V and J ends were trimmed by 7 bases and 1 base, with 10 bases remaining between them. CDR1 is MGHDK and CDR2 is SYGVNS in the germline V gene. This CDR3 has 14 amino acids.